The rows below give T cell receptor beta chains drawn from one sample of a study of CD8 T cells in Susac syndrome. TCRdb ran MiXCR on the immunoSEQ multiplex PCR reads and lists one entry per CDR3 protein. The sample holds about 300,000 distinct CDR3 sequences, 70% to 90% seen once. Sequenced sample: CD8+ T cells from PBMCs. The receptor source for this set is a human donor with multiple sclerosis. The CDR3 runs from the conserved cysteine through the conserved F or W. The D gene is left open where the match is weak. The size field is filled for only some rows; it gives once, few, many or a size class.

clone size: NA; J gene: TRBJ2-3; D gene: TRBD1; V gene: TRBV12-3/TRBV12-4; CDR3 protein: CASSFSGQEPSGDTQYF; CDR3 DNA: TGTGCCAGCAGTTTTTCCGGACAGGAACCTTCTGGAGATACGCAGTATTTT
clone size: once; J gene: TRBJ2-3; D gene: TRBD2; V gene: TRBV27; CDR3 protein: CASSPLLAVLDTQYF; CDR3 DNA: TGTGCCAGCAGTCCGTTACTAGCGGTCCTGGATACGCAGTATTTT
clone size: NA; J gene: TRBJ1-1; D gene: NA; V gene: TRBV5-6; CDR3 protein: CASSLGRAIEAFF; CDR3 DNA: TGTGCCAGCAGCTTGGGCAGGGCCATTGAAGCTTTCTTT
clone size: once; J gene: TRBJ2-7; D gene: NA; V gene: TRBV20-1; CDR3 protein: CSAKVGGETDEQYF; CDR3 DNA: TGCAGTGCTAAAGTAGGGGGAGAAACGGACGAGCAGTACTTC
clone size: NA; J gene: TRBJ1-2; D gene: TRBD1; V gene: TRBV4-1; CDR3 protein: CASSHGGTGGVYGYTF; CDR3 DNA: TGCGCCAGCAGCCACGGCGGGACAGGGGGCGTCTATGGCTACACCTTC
clone size: NA; J gene: TRBJ2-1; D gene: NA; V gene: TRBV6-5; CDR3 protein: CASSYGAFLNEQFF; CDR3 DNA: TGTGCCAGCAGTTACGGAGCGTTTCTTAATGAGCAGTTCTTC
clone size: NA; J gene: TRBJ1-1; D gene: TRBD1; V gene: TRBV19; CDR3 protein: CASSFLWDSDKNTEAFF; CDR3 DNA: TGTGCCAGTAGTTTTCTCTGGGACAGCGACAAGAACACTGAAGCTTTCTTT
clone size: NA; J gene: TRBJ1-2; D gene: NA; V gene: TRBV2; CDR3 protein: CASSEAPFGGRGYGYTF; CDR3 DNA: TGTGCCAGCAGTGAAGCGCCTTTCGGGGGGCGCGGCTATGGCTACACCTTC
clone size: NA; J gene: TRBJ2-3; D gene: TRBD2; V gene: TRBV27; CDR3 protein: CASSEVAGSEDTQYF; CDR3 DNA: TGTGCCAGCAGCGAAGTAGCGGGATCAGAAGATACGCAGTATTTT
clone size: NA; J gene: TRBJ1-4; D gene: TRBD1; V gene: TRBV20-1; CDR3 protein: CSARGWDSNEKLFF; CDR3 DNA: TGCAGTGCTAGAGGCTGGGACAGTAATGAAAAACTGTTTTTT
clone size: once; J gene: TRBJ2-3; D gene: NA; V gene: TRBV6-2/TRBV6-3; CDR3 protein: CASARTEATDTQYF; CDR3 DNA: TGTGCCAGCGCCAGGACAGAAGCCACAGATACGCAGTATTTT
clone size: few; J gene: TRBJ1-2; D gene: NA; V gene: TRBV7-8; CDR3 protein: CASSLGTGYTF; CDR3 DNA: TGTGCCAGCAGCTTAGGTACTGGCTACACCTTC
clone size: NA; J gene: TRBJ1-3; D gene: TRBD1; V gene: TRBV9; CDR3 protein: CASSAGGSSGNTIYF; CDR3 DNA: TGTGCCAGCAGCGCAGGGGGCTCCTCTGGAAACACCATATATTTT
clone size: NA; J gene: TRBJ2-6; D gene: NA; V gene: TRBV12-3/TRBV12-4; CDR3 protein: CASRATSSGANVLTF; CDR3 DNA: TGTGCCAGCAGGGCAACGAGCTCTGGGGCCAACGTCCTGACTTTC
clone size: NA; J gene: TRBJ2-2; D gene: TRBD2; V gene: TRBV6-1; CDR3 protein: CASGVPGLAGENTGELFF; CDR3 DNA: TGTGCCAGCGGAGTGCCCGGACTAGCGGGGGAGAACACCGGGGAGCTGTTTTTT
clone size: NA; J gene: TRBJ2-3; D gene: TRBD2; V gene: TRBV2; CDR3 protein: CASYDIGTSVDTQYF; CDR3 DNA: TGTGCCAGCTACGACATCGGGACTAGCGTGGATACGCAGTATTTT
clone size: once; J gene: TRBJ2-1; D gene: TRBD2; V gene: TRBV6-9; CDR3 protein: CAIYKDTSGEHEQFF; CDR3 DNA: TGTGCCATCTATAAGGATACTAGCGGGGAACATGAGCAGTTCTTC
clone size: once; J gene: TRBJ2-3; D gene: NA; V gene: TRBV6-6; CDR3 protein: CASSSSASGYTDTQYF; CDR3 DNA: TGTGCCAGCAGTTCCTCGGCCAGCGGGTACACAGATACGCAGTATTTT
clone size: NA; J gene: TRBJ2-7; D gene: NA; V gene: TRBV27; CDR3 protein: CASSLAGRTYEQYF; CDR3 DNA: TGTGCCAGCAGTTTAGCGGGCCGTACCTACGAGCAGTACTTC
clone size: NA; J gene: TRBJ2-5; D gene: TRBD1; V gene: TRBV6-2/TRBV6-3; CDR3 protein: CASSTGTGGWSGETQYF; CDR3 DNA: TGTGCCAGCAGTACCGGGACAGGGGGCTGGTCTGGAGAGACCCAGTACTTC
clone size: NA; J gene: TRBJ2-7; D gene: NA; V gene: TRBV4-2; CDR3 protein: CASSQDLGAQGLFYEQYF; CDR3 DNA: TGTGCCAGCAGCCAAGATCTGGGTGCCCAGGGACTTTTTTACGAGCAGTACTTC
clone size: NA; J gene: TRBJ2-1; D gene: NA; V gene: TRBV3-1; CDR3 protein: CASSQGLPNEQFF; CDR3 DNA: TGTGCCAGCAGCCAAGGGCTACCCAATGAGCAGTTCTTC
clone size: NA; J gene: TRBJ2-1; D gene: TRBD2; V gene: TRBV4-3; CDR3 protein: CASSQDRAGGAYNEQFF; CDR3 DNA: TGCGCCAGCAGCCAAGATCGCGCGGGAGGGGCCTACAATGAGCAGTTCTTC
clone size: NA; J gene: TRBJ1-2; D gene: NA; V gene: TRBV7-8; CDR3 protein: CASSFLVDGYTF; CDR3 DNA: TGTGCCAGCAGCTTTTTGGTAGATGGCTACACCTTC
clone size: once; J gene: TRBJ1-2; D gene: NA; V gene: TRBV30; CDR3 protein: CAWSWMDAATNYGYTF; CDR3 DNA: TGTGCCTGGAGCTGGATGGACGCGGCGACGAACTATGGCTACACCTTC
clone size: NA; J gene: TRBJ2-7; D gene: TRBD2; V gene: TRBV6-1; CDR3 protein: CASSAPTSGGLYEQYF; CDR3 DNA: TGTGCCAGCAGTGCCCCGACTAGCGGGGGACTCTACGAGCAGTACTTC
clone size: NA; J gene: TRBJ2-5; D gene: TRBD2; V gene: TRBV2; CDR3 protein: CASSGGVAGVETQYF; CDR3 DNA: TGTGCCAGCAGCGGGGGCGTAGCGGGAGTGGAGACCCAGTACTTC
clone size: NA; J gene: TRBJ1-5; D gene: TRBD1; V gene: TRBV29-1; CDR3 protein: CSATGTGNQPQHF; CDR3 DNA: TGCAGCGCCACAGGGACAGGCAATCAGCCCCAGCATTTT
clone size: once; J gene: TRBJ2-7; D gene: TRBD1; V gene: TRBV6-1; CDR3 protein: CASSEYGTGGPYEQYF; CDR3 DNA: TGTGCCAGCAGTGAATATGGGACAGGGGGCCCCTACGAGCAGTACTTC
clone size: NA; J gene: TRBJ2-1; D gene: TRBD1; V gene: TRBV29-1; CDR3 protein: CSVEERDRGSEQFF; CDR3 DNA: TGCAGCGTTGAAGAGAGGGACAGGGGGTCTGAGCAGTTCTTC
clone size: NA; J gene: TRBJ1-2; D gene: NA; V gene: TRBV27; CDR3 protein: CASASGDYGYTF; CDR3 DNA: TGTGCCAGCGCCTCGGGTGACTATGGCTACACCTTC
clone size: once; J gene: TRBJ1-2; D gene: TRBD1; V gene: TRBV10-3; CDR3 protein: CAISLGTGLDYGYTF; CDR3 DNA: TGTGCCATCAGTCTAGGGACAGGCCTCGACTATGGCTACACCTTC
clone size: NA; J gene: TRBJ2-7; D gene: TRBD2; V gene: TRBV9; CDR3 protein: CASSHPQFRLADSYEQYF; CDR3 DNA: TGTGCCAGCAGCCACCCCCAATTTAGACTAGCGGATTCCTACGAGCAGTACTTC
clone size: once; J gene: TRBJ2-3; D gene: NA; V gene: TRBV20-1; CDR3 protein: CSARLPLTDTQYF; CDR3 DNA: TGCAGTGCTAGATTACCCCTTACAGATACGCAGTATTTT
clone size: NA; J gene: TRBJ2-7; D gene: NA; V gene: TRBV7-9; CDR3 protein: CASSFGPEVYEQYF; CDR3 DNA: TGTGCCAGCAGCTTTGGTCCGGAGGTCTACGAGCAGTACTTC
clone size: NA; J gene: TRBJ2-1; D gene: TRBD2; V gene: TRBV9; CDR3 protein: CASNPGLAGKYNEQFF; CDR3 DNA: TGTGCCAGCAATCCAGGACTAGCGGGAAAGTATAATGAGCAGTTCTTC
clone size: NA; J gene: TRBJ2-2; D gene: NA; V gene: TRBV5-4; CDR3 protein: CASSSPTTGHHTGELFF; CDR3 DNA: TGTGCCAGCAGCTCTCCCACCACAGGTCACCACACCGGGGAGCTGTTTTTT
clone size: NA; J gene: TRBJ2-4; D gene: NA; V gene: TRBV4-2; CDR3 protein: CASSQVPSPAKNIQYF; CDR3 DNA: TGTGCCAGCAGCCAAGTTCCGTCCCCTGCCAAAAACATTCAGTACTTC
clone size: NA; J gene: TRBJ2-7; D gene: NA; V gene: TRBV27; CDR3 protein: CASSLYTGYEQYF; CDR3 DNA: TGTGCCAGCAGTTTATATACGGGCTACGAGCAGTACTTC
clone size: NA; J gene: TRBJ2-7; D gene: TRBD2; V gene: TRBV19; CDR3 protein: CASTPGRGVDEQYF; CDR3 DNA: TGTGCCAGTACCCCGGGGAGGGGCGTCGACGAGCAGTACTTC
clone size: NA; J gene: TRBJ2-1; D gene: NA; V gene: TRBV12-2; CDR3 protein: CASRFRNRDNYNEQFF; CDR3 DNA: TGTGCAAGTCGCTTCAGGAACCGGGACAACTACAATGAGCAGTTCTTC
clone size: once; J gene: TRBJ1-2; D gene: NA; V gene: TRBV5-1; CDR3 protein: CASSNQGRHYGYTF; CDR3 DNA: TGCGCCAGCAGCAACCAGGGACGGCACTATGGCTACACCTTC
clone size: NA; J gene: TRBJ1-2; D gene: NA; V gene: TRBV5-6; CDR3 protein: CASSSMTQGERNGYTF; CDR3 DNA: TGTGCCAGCAGCTCTATGACTCAGGGAGAAAGGAATGGCTACACCTTC
clone size: NA; J gene: TRBJ1-2; D gene: NA; V gene: TRBV27; CDR3 protein: CASSSSRTLRGYTF; CDR3 DNA: TGTGCCAGCAGTTCGAGTCGTACGCTGCGTGGCTACACCTTC
clone size: NA; J gene: TRBJ2-1; D gene: TRBD1; V gene: TRBV7-9; CDR3 protein: CASSLELGQKNEQFF; CDR3 DNA: TGTGCCAGCAGCTTAGAGCTGGGACAGAAAAATGAGCAGTTCTTC
clone size: NA; J gene: TRBJ2-1; D gene: NA; V gene: TRBV27; CDR3 protein: CASSPPGTPIGEEFF; CDR3 DNA: TGTGCCAGCAGTCCTCCCGGGACTCCAATAGGTGAGGAGTTCTTC
clone size: NA; J gene: TRBJ2-5; D gene: TRBD2; V gene: TRBV7-8; CDR3 protein: CASSLGTSGGGETQYF; CDR3 DNA: TGTGCCAGCAGCCTGGGGACTAGCGGAGGTGGGGAGACCCAGTACTTC
clone size: NA; J gene: TRBJ2-3; D gene: NA; V gene: TRBV7-2; CDR3 protein: CASSYNTDTQYF; CDR3 DNA: TGTGCCAGCAGTTATAACACAGATACGCAGTATTTT